The 11 T cell receptor beta chains below all came from one sample that was sequenced in a study of CD8 T cells in Susac syndrome. Random hexamers were used to reverse transcribe about 0.5 to 1 ug of RNA. One entry per CDR3 protein results from TCRdb running MiXCR on the immunoSEQ multiplex PCR reads. The sample carries 78,000 or so distinct CDR3 sequences, roughly 95% recorded once. Source material: CD8+ T cells from PBMCs. The receptor set was obtained from a human donor with multiple sclerosis.

The V call is TRBV5-5, the J call TRBJ2-7; D may correspond to TRBD1 or TRBD2 (5 bases each). There are 14 residues in the CDR3. Trimming cost V 1 base and J 3 bases, with 11 bases left between them. Germline V gives CDR1 SGHKS, CDR2 YYEKEE (reference sequence). For the CDR3, the DNA is TGTGCCAGCAGCTTGATAACAGGACTCTACGAGCAGTACTTC. Protein sequence: CASSLITGLYEQYF.

The chain carries TRBV5-4 and TRBJ2-3, with 9 bases identical to TRBD1. CDR1 SGHNT and CDR2 YYREEE come from the germline V gene (reference sequence). The V gene end was trimmed by 4 bases and the J gene end by 3 bases; junction bases not matched to a gene: 6. The CDR3 has 15 residues. CDR3 sequence (DNA): TGTGCCAGCAGCGCAGCACAGGGGGCAACAGATACGCAGTATTTT. It encodes CASSAAQGATDTQYF.

The J gene is TRBJ2-7, the V gene TRBV7-9, with unresolved D. This CDR3 is built from 15 residues. Per germline, CDR1 SEHNR and CDR2 FQNEAQ (reference sequence). The V end was cut by 1 base, the J end by 5 bases, with 15 bases between. In nucleotides, the CDR3 is TGTGCCAGCAGCTTAGGGAAAGGGTTTTCTGACGAGCAGTACTTC. This gives the protein CASSLGKGFSDEQYF. Variable domain in full (rest from reference TRBV7-9 and TRBJ2-7): DTGVSQNPRHKITKRGQNVTFRCDPISEHNRLYWYRQTLGQGPEFLTYFQNEAQLEKSRLLSDRFSAERPKGSFSTLEIQRTEQGDSAMYLCASSLGKGFSDEQYFGPGTRLTVT.

This chain joins TRBV6-2 or TRBV6-3 and TRBJ1-1, with no clear D. The CDR3 has 15 residues. Germline V gene sequence: CDR1 MNHEY, CDR2 SVGEGT. With 0 bases removed from V and 5 bases from J, the gap between germline ends came to 13 bases. Here the CDR3 reads CASSYSKSVWTEAFF. CDR3 nucleotide sequence: TGTGCCAGCAGTTACTCGAAGTCTGTTTGGACTGAAGCTTTCTTT.

This sequence joins TRBV7-9 and TRBJ1-2; D gene ambiguous. Trimming removed 6 bases from V and 5 bases from J, with 10 bases in between. CDR1 is SEHNR and CDR2 is FQNEAQ in the germline V gene (reference sequence). The CDR3 is made up of 12 amino acids. This CDR3 reads CASSPLRYGYTF. CDR3 sequence (DNA): TGTGCCAGCAGTCCACTCAGATATGGCTACACCTTC.

The V gene is TRBV9, the J gene TRBJ2-7; TRBD2 is a possible D gene (6 bases). V lost 0 bases and J 4 bases, leaving 11 bases between the germline ends. The CDR3 has 14 residues. Per the germline V gene, CDR1 is SGDLS and CDR2 is YYNGEE. CDR3 sequence reads: CASSVAGGEYEQYF. The CDR3 region has the DNA TGTGCCAGCAGCGTAGCCGGGGGAGAGTACGAGCAGTACTTC.

The chain couples TRBV6-6 to TRBJ2-2; D unclear. CDR1 and CDR2 (germline): MNHNY, SVGAGI (reference sequence). The germline V and J ends were trimmed by 5 bases and 4 bases, with 5 bases remaining between them. This CDR3 has 12 amino acids. For the CDR3, the DNA is TGTGCCAGCAGTACGCCCACCGGGGAGCTGTTTTTT. The encoded protein is CASSTPTGELFF.

The rearrangement joins TRBV5-6 to TRBJ2-3, with D maybe TRBD2 (5 bases). V shed 4 bases and J shed 8 bases, with 11 bases lying between them. The germline V gene has CDR1 SGHDT and CDR2 YYEEEE. The CDR3 is made up of 12 amino acids. CDR3 region: CASSPGTGTQYF. The CDR3 DNA reads TGTGCCAGCAGCCCGGGAACGGGTACGCAGTATTTT.

The chain couples TRBV29-1 to TRBJ1-2; 9 bases agree with TRBD1. Per germline, CDR1 SQVTM and CDR2 ANQGSEA. The CDR3 is 13 amino acids. With 4 bases clipped from V and 4 bases from J, the junction kept 4 bases outside the gene matches. CDR3 bases: TGCAGCGTTGGGACAGGGGATGTCTATGGCTACACCTTC. Translating it yields CSVGTGDVYGYTF.

The gene calls are TRBV5-1 and TRBJ1-1; D may be TRBD1 (5 bases). Deletions cut 0 bases from V and 2 bases from J, with 11 bases between. This CDR3 region has 15 residues. The germline CDR1 and CDR2 sequences are SGHRS and YFSETQ. The CDR3 protein is CASSLVGQGNTEAFF. The CDR3, as DNA: TGCGCCAGCAGCTTGGTGGGCCAGGGCAACACTGAAGCTTTCTTT.

This clonotype was recorded only once. The J gene is TRBJ2-2, the V gene TRBV29-1; 8 bases line up with TRBD1. The CDR3 loop spans 14 amino acids. The germline V gene encodes CDR1 SQVTM and CDR2 ANQGSEA. Trimming removed 7 bases from V and 1 base from J; junction bases left unmatched: 5. Here the CDR3 reads CSAPGQENTGELFF. The CDR3 DNA reads TGCAGCGCTCCGGGACAGGAGAACACCGGGGAGCTGTTTTTT.